Listed below are T cell receptor beta chains from one sample, sequenced in a study of T cell responses to AZD1222 COVID-19 vaccine. TCRdb keeps only in-frame clones here, not all; method: immunoSEQ multiplex PCR. The sample carries approximately 150,000 clones, around 89% recorded once. The sample consisted of peripheral blood, taken on day 0 of AZD1222 vaccination. These receptors came from an adult in good health. CDR3s include the opening cysteine and the closing phenylalanine or tryptophan. The D gene is left open where the match is weak. Where a row states a size, it is once, few, many or the class of an expanded clone; other rows omit it.

size	length	V	J	D	DNA	CDR3
few	16	TRBV7-3	TRBJ1-1	.	TGTGCCAGCAGCCTCCGAGGGCCGCCCATGAACACTGAAGCTTTCTTT	CASSLRGPPMNTEAFF
.	16	TRBV11-1	TRBJ2-7	.	TGTGCCAGCAGCTTACCTTCGACAGACTACTCCTACGAGCAGTACTTC	CASSLPSTDYSYEQYF
.	14	TRBV6-6	TRBJ2-7	.	TGTGCCAGCAGTACAGGGACATCTACTTACGAGCAGTACTTC	CASSTGTSTYEQYF
.	15	TRBV5-4	TRBJ2-7	.	TGTGCCAGCAGCTCTGGGACCGGCCCAACAGGCGAGCAGTACTTC	CASSSGTGPTGEQYF
.	16	TRBV9	TRBJ2-1	.	TGTGCCAGCAGCGTAGGGCAAGGGAGGTCGAACAATGAGCAGTTCTTC	CASSVGQGRSNNEQFF
.	16	TRBV9	TRBJ1-2	.	TGTGCCAGCAGCGTAGCTGTGGGGGGGCGAGGCTATGGCTACACCTTC	CASSVAVGGRGYGYTF
once	12	TRBV11-3	TRBJ2-1	.	TGTGCCAGCAGTTATGAACGGGATGAGCAGTTCTTC	CASSYERDEQFF
.	15	TRBV5-1	TRBJ2-2	TRBD1	TGCGCCAGCAGCTCACAGGGACAGGGGTTCGGGGAGCTGTTTTTT	CASSSQGQGFGELFF
.	13	TRBV20-1	TRBJ1-2	TRBD1	TGCAGTGCTAGTGGGACAGCGAACTATGGCTACACCTTC	CSASGTANYGYTF
.	15	TRBV28	TRBJ1-2	.	TGTGCCAGCAGTTTGGAAGTTGGGGGTGCGTATGGCTACACCTTC	CASSLEVGGAYGYTF
.	15	TRBV9	TRBJ2-7	TRBD1	TGTGCCAGCAGCCCCTACCCAGGGGGTAGCTACGAGCAGTACTTC	CASSPYPGGSYEQYF
.	14	TRBV6-2/TRBV6-3	TRBJ2-4	TRBD2	TGTGCCAGCAGTCCCGGACTCGCGGGAGGCATTCAGTACTTC	CASSPGLAGGIQYF
.	13	TRBV5-1	TRBJ2-5	.	TGCGCCAGCAGTTCCGCGGGACAAGAGACCCAGTACTTC	CASSSAGQETQYF
.	14	TRBV4-3	TRBJ2-2	.	TGCGCCAGCAGTCCTACTTGGCGAACCGGGGAGCTGTTTTTT	CASSPTWRTGELFF
.	17	TRBV4-3	TRBJ2-2	.	TGCGCCAGCAGCCAAGTAAGAGGCGCGGGCTACACCGGGGAGCTGTTTTTT	CASSQVRGAGYTGELFF
.	13	TRBV30	TRBJ1-1	.	TGTGCCTGGAGGAACAGGGCGAACACTGAAGCTTTCTTT	CAWRNRANTEAFF
.	16	TRBV19	TRBJ1-1	.	TGTGCCAGTAGTCCGCCCTTTCCAACCCGCAACACTGAAGCTTTCTTT	CASSPPFPTRNTEAFF
few	13	TRBV18	TRBJ2-7	.	TGTGCCAGCTCACCAGTGGGAGCGGACGAGCAGTACTTC	CASSPVGADEQYF
.	16	TRBV5-1	TRBJ2-3	TRBD2	TGCGCCAGCAGCTTGGCGGGTGCGGGAGTCACAGATACGCAGTATTTT	CASSLAGAGVTDTQYF
.	15	TRBV6-5	TRBJ2-1	TRBD1	TGTGCCAGCTCCCTCGACAGGGCAAGGTACAATGAGCAGTTCTTC	CASSLDRARYNEQFF
.	19	TRBV19	TRBJ2-6	TRBD2	TGTGCCAGTACCACGCTCTTAGCGGGCCTCCTCTCTGGGGCCAACGTCCTGACTTTC	CASTTLLAGLLSGANVLTF
.	17	TRBV27	TRBJ1-2	TRBD1	TGTGCCAGCAGTCCTCTCTCAATGACAGGGTTGGACTATGGCTACACCTTC	CASSPLSMTGLDYGYTF
few	12	TRBV13	TRBJ1-2	.	TGTGCCAGCAGCTTAGGCAAAGGGTACTACACCTTC	CASSLGKGYYTF
.	14	TRBV5-1	TRBJ1-5	.	TGCGCCAGCAGCCAGGGTCCTAGCAATCAGCCCCAGCATTTT	CASSQGPSNQPQHF
.	15	TRBV4-1	TRBJ1-5	.	TGCGCCAGCAGGGCTGAGGGCGGCGGCAATCAGCCCCAGCATTTT	CASRAEGGGNQPQHF
.	14	TRBV19	TRBJ1-1	.	TGTGCCAGTAGTAGCGACGTGGAGGACAGCTTCGCTTTCTTT	CASSSDVEDSFAFF
.	16	TRBV15	TRBJ2-3	TRBD2	TGTGCCACCAGCAGAGATACTAGCGGGAGCACAGATACGCAGTATTTT	CATSRDTSGSTDTQYF
.	15	TRBV5-4	TRBJ1-2	.	TGTGCCAGCAGCCGTGTACAGGGCCTTACGGGGGGCTACACCTTC	CASSRVQGLTGGYTF
.	16	TRBV2	TRBJ2-6	.	TGTGCCAGCAGTGACTTCGCAGGGACTGGGGCCAACGTCCTGACTTTC	CASSDFAGTGANVLTF
.	15	TRBV9	TRBJ2-1	.	TGTGCCAGCAGCGTGGCAGGGAGCTCAGTTGATGAGCAGTTCTTC	CASSVAGSSVDEQFF
.	14	TRBV5-1	TRBJ2-3	TRBD2	TGCGCCAGCAGCTTGGGAGCGGGAACAGATACGCAGTATTTT	CASSLGAGTDTQYF
.	18	TRBV14	TRBJ2-3	TRBD2	TGTGCCAGCAGCTCTCCCCCCGTAATTAGCGGGAGCACAGATACGCAGTATTTT	CASSSPPVISGSTDTQYF
.	13	TRBV6-5	TRBJ1-6	.	TGTGCCAGCAGGCGGGACACCATTTCACCCCTCCACTTT	CASRRDTISPLHF
.	14	TRBV15	TRBJ1-3	.	TGTGCCACCAGCAGGCAGGGAACTGGAAACACCATATATTTT	CATSRQGTGNTIYF
.	12	TRBV30	TRBJ2-1	.	TGTGCCAAGGGACGCCGTGATCGAGAGCAGTTCTTC	CAKGRRDREQFF
once	16	TRBV24-1	TRBJ1-3	.	TGTGCCACCAGGTTGGGGACAATTATCTCTGGAAACACCATATATTTT	CATRLGTIISGNTIYF
.	12	TRBV14	TRBJ1-2	TRBD1	TGTGCCAGCAGCCATGGACAGGGGGGCTACACCTTC	CASSHGQGGYTF
.	15	TRBV27	TRBJ2-5	.	TGTGCCAGCAGTACCGCCCCCAGGGGCCGGGAGACCCAGTACTTC	CASSTAPRGRETQYF
.	15	TRBV7-3	TRBJ2-5	TRBD2	TGTGCCAGCAGCCCCTTTGCGGGAGGGCCAATCACCCAGTACTTC	CASSPFAGGPITQYF
.	14	TRBV5-1	TRBJ2-7	.	TGCGCCAGCAGCTGGGGGGCGAGCACCTACGAGCAGTACTTC	CASSWGASTYEQYF
.	15	TRBV4-3	TRBJ2-1	TRBD2	TGCGCCAGCAGCCAAGGACTAGCGGGATGGAATGAGCAGTTCTTC	CASSQGLAGWNEQFF
.	11	TRBV7-9	TRBJ2-1	.	TGTGCCAGCAGCTTCGGTCATGAGCAGTTCTTC	CASSFGHEQFF
.	17	TRBV19	TRBJ2-2	TRBD1	TGTGCCAGTAGTAGGCACCTGACAGGGTCGAACACCGGGGAGCTGTTTTTT	CASSRHLTGSNTGELFF
once	10	TRBV29-1	TRBJ2-1	.	TGCAGCGTTGTTACAGGGAATTCTTTCTTC	CSVVTGNSFF
.	17	TRBV27	TRBJ2-3	TRBD1	TGTGCCAGCAGTCCCCGCCGACAGGGGGTGGGCACAGATACGCAGTATTTT	CASSPRRQGVGTDTQYF
.	14	TRBV4-3	TRBJ2-7	.	TGCGCCAGCAGCCAAGACCCATTCTCCTACGAGCAGTACTTC	CASSQDPFSYEQYF
.	18	TRBV11-3	TRBJ2-7	TRBD1	TGTGCCAGCAGCCTCCGGGACAGGGGGCGAAAGAATGCCGACGAGCAGTACTTC	CASSLRDRGRKNADEQYF
once	14	TRBV2	TRBJ1-1	.	TGTGCCAGCAGTTCGGAGGGTATCAACACTGAAGCTTTCTTT	CASSSEGINTEAFF
.	14	TRBV9	TRBJ1-3	.	TGTGCCAGCAGCCCGGACGTAACTGGAAACACCATATATTTT	CASSPDVTGNTIYF
.	13	TRBV28	TRBJ1-2	.	TGTGCCAGCAGTTTGAAGGTTCACTATGGCTACACCTTC	CASSLKVHYGYTF
.	15	TRBV14	TRBJ1-6	TRBD1	TGTGCCAGCAGCCGCGACAGGGGACATAATTCACCCCTCCACTTT	CASSRDRGHNSPLHF
.	11	TRBV6-5	TRBJ2-1	.	TGTGCCAGCACCTCTAGGTATGAGCAGTTCTTC	CASTSRYEQFF
.	12	TRBV29-1	TRBJ1-1	.	TGCAGCGATGACGGACTCTACACTGAAGCTTTCTTT	CSDDGLYTEAFF
.	12	TRBV21-1	TRBJ2-7	.	TGTGCCGGACACAGGCGATCCTACGAGCAGTACTTC	CAGHRRSYEQYF
.	14	TRBV19	TRBJ1-2	.	TGTGCCAGTAACCCGACAGGAGGTGGCTATCGCTACACCTTC	CASNPTGGGYRYTF
.	20	TRBV3-1/TRBV3-2	TRBJ2-3	.	TGTGCCAGCAGCCAAGAAAGGGGGTGGAAACTAGCTTCGCAGACAGATACGCAGTATTTT	CASSQERGWKLASQTDTQYF
once	14	TRBV9	TRBJ1-2	.	TGTGCCAGCACCCGTACCGGGGGGGCGCATGGCTACACCTTC	CASTRTGGAHGYTF
.	17	TRBV28	TRBJ1-3	TRBD1	TGTGCCAGCAGCCGACGCCCCTACAGGGGGGTTGGAAACACCATATATTTT	CASSRRPYRGVGNTIYF
once	17	TRBV5-1	TRBJ1-6	.	TGCGCCAGCAGCTTCGGAGACCGCGCCTCCTATAATTCACCCCTCCACTTT	CASSFGDRASYNSPLHF